Shown below are 14 T cell receptor beta chains from a single sample sequenced in a study of T cells in localized non-small cell lung cancer. Profiled with immunoSEQ multiplex PCR; TCRdb holds only in-frame clones, not every one. The sample yields fewer than 40,000 clones, roughly 87% seen once. The sample was peripheral blood mononuclear cells, taken before any cancer treatment. The receptor source for this set is a woman aged 40-75 years with stage III lung adenocarcinoma.

This clone occurred once. V gene TRBV7-9 combines with J gene TRBJ2-5; 7 bases match TRBD2. CDR3 length: 16 amino acids. From germline, CDR1 is SEHNR and CDR2 FQNEAQ (reference sequence). Unmatched junction bases numbered 10, after V lost 1 base and J lost 5 bases. The CDR3 DNA reads TGTGCCAGCAGCTTAGTTCTTCCCCAGGGAGGGGAGACCCAGTACTTC. It yields the protein CASSLVLPQGGETQYF.

V is TRBV2 and J is TRBJ1-1; a weak D match, TRBD1 (6 bases). This CDR3 comprises 15 residues. Trimming removed 3 bases at V and 1 base at J, with 12 bases between. Looked up from germline, CDR1 is SNHLY and CDR2 is FYNNEI. In DNA form, the CDR3 reads TGTGCCAGCAGTGACCCAACCAGGGGGAACACTGAAGCTTTCTTT. It translates to CASSDPTRGNTEAFF. Full variable domain (remainder filled in from reference TRBV2 and TRBJ1-1): EPEVTQTPSHQVTQMGQEVILRCVPISNHLYFYWYRQILGQKVEFLVSFYNNEISEKSEIFDDQFSVERPDGSNFTLKIRSTKLEDSAMYFCASSDPTRGNTEAFFGQGTRLTVV.

The rearrangement links TRBV10-3 to TRBJ1-5, with 7 bases aligning to TRBD1. The junction had 4 bases not matched to a gene; V was cut back by 4 bases and J by 4 bases. CDR1 and CDR2 from the germline V gene are ENHRY and SYGVKD. The CDR3 is 14 residues long. In nucleotides, the CDR3 is TGTGCCATCAGTGGACAGGGAGTAAATCAGCCCCAGCATTTT. It yields the protein CAISGQGVNQPQHF.

The V and J genes are TRBV6-6 and TRBJ1-5; the D gene is possibly TRBD1 (5 bases). V gave up 6 bases and J gave up 6 bases, with 15 bases separating them. CDR3 length equals 14 residues. The germline CDR1 and CDR2 sequences are MNHNY and SVGAGI (reference sequence). CDR3 bases: TGTGCCAGCAGACCCGGGGGGGAGGGTCAGCCCCAGCATTTT. Its protein product is CASRPGGEGQPQHF.

This rearrangement joins TRBV11-2 to TRBJ1-3; maybe TRBD1 (5 bases). Germline CDR1 SGHAT, CDR2 FQNNGV. The ends were cut back, 7 bases at V and 4 bases at J, with 17 bases in the middle. The CDR3 spans 15 residues. The CDR3, as DNA: TGTGCCAGCAACAAGCTGAGTGGGGCCGGAAACACCATATATTTT. Translation gives CASNKLSGAGNTIYF.

The gene calls are TRBV5-4 and TRBJ2-1; D call uncertain. The CDR3 is 12 amino acids. With 2 bases removed from V and 3 bases from J, the gap between germline ends came to 3 bases. Germline V lookup: CDR1 SGHNT, CDR2 YYREEE (reference sequence). The CDR3 loop reads CASSLSYNEQFF. CDR3 bases: TGTGCCAGCAGCTTAAGCTACAATGAGCAGTTCTTC.

J is TRBJ2-1 and V is TRBV11-3, with a tentative D call TRBD2 (6 bases). V was trimmed by 0 bases and J by 2 bases, leaving 11 bases between them. This CDR3 has 16 amino acids. Germline V gene data show CDR1 as SGHNT and CDR2 as YENEEA. CDR3 region: CASSLDGQRAYNEQFF. CDR3 in DNA: TGTGCCAGCAGCTTAGATGGGCAGCGGGCCTACAATGAGCAGTTCTTC.

DNA of the CDR3: TGTGCCAGTAGTGAGAACCTGGGGATTCAGTACTTC. Its translation is CASSENLGIQYF. This rearrangement joins TRBV19 to TRBJ2-4; no definite D call. V shed 5 bases and J shed 10 bases, with 12 bases lying between them. The CDR3 runs to 12 residues. Germline V CDR1 and CDR2: LNHDA, SQIVND (reference sequence).

Notes on this clone: The same CDR3 also results from other DNA sequences found in this sample. The J gene is TRBJ1-2, the V gene TRBV5-4, with TRBD1 matching over 7 bases. CDR1 is SGHNT and CDR2 is YYREEE in the germline V gene (reference sequence). The CDR3 length is 19 residues. The chain's CDR3 is CAPAGKTGPIKVLHGGYTF. In nucleotides, the CDR3 is TGTGCTCCAGCTGGGAAGACAGGGCCGATTAAGGTTCTTCATGGTGGCTACACCTTC.

The gene calls are TRBV19 and TRBJ1-3; D gene unclear. Germline V CDR1 and CDR2: LNHDA, SQIVND (reference sequence). The CDR3 totals 15 residues. Trimming removed 2 bases at V and 2 bases at J, with 10 bases between. The CDR3 bases are TGTGCCAGTAGTATAACGGGTGAAGCTGGAAACACCATATATTTT. It translates to CASSITGEAGNTIYF. The variable domain in full, completed from reference TRBV19 and TRBJ1-3, reads DGGITQSPKYLFRKEGQNVTLSCEQNLNHDAMYWYRQDPGQGLRLIYYSQIVNDFQKGDIAEGYSVSREKKESFPLTVTSAQKNPTAFYLCASSITGEAGNTIYFGEGSWLTVV.

The chain has TRBV30 and TRBJ1-1; 9 bases agree with TRBD1. Unmatched junction bases numbered 10, after V lost 3 bases and J lost 5 bases. CDR3 size: 15 residues. Germline V CDR1 and CDR2: GTSNPN, SVGIG (reference sequence). The chain's CDR3 is CAWRGWDREYTEAFF. The CDR3 DNA reads TGTGCCTGGAGGGGATGGGACAGGGAATATACTGAAGCTTTCTTT.

The chain uses TRBV9 and TRBJ2-1, with a weak D call TRBD2 (6 bases). The CDR3 spans 13 residues. Germline V CDR1 and CDR2: SGDLS, YYNGEE. Trimming took 3 bases from V and 2 from J, leaving 6 bases between them. For the CDR3, the DNA is TGTGCCAGCAGCGGGGGGGCCTACAATGAGCAGTTCTTC. Translated: CASSGGAYNEQFF.

The chain employs TRBV18 and TRBJ2-5; TRBD1 matches 7 bases. The V segment lost 3 bases and the J segment 4 bases; nucleotides outside the gene matches: 8. Germline V gene data show CDR1 as KGHSH and CDR2 as LQKENI. CDR3 length: 15 residues. The chain's CDR3 is CASSPAGTVRETQYF. CDR3 coding DNA: TGTGCCAGCTCACCCGCCGGGACAGTCCGAGAGACCCAGTACTTC. The full variable domain, rest sourced from reference TRBV18 and TRBJ2-5, is NAGVMQNPRHLVRRRGQEARLRCSPMKGHSHVYWYRQLPEEGLKFMVYLQKENIIDESGMPKERFSAEFPKEGPSILRIQQVVRGDSAAYFCASSPAGTVRETQYFGPGTRLLVL.

A single count supports this clone. The chain carries TRBV7-8 and TRBJ1-6; D is uncertain. Trimming took 1 base from V and 10 from J, leaving 5 bases between them. The CDR3 is 12 residues long. Germline V lookup: CDR1 SGHVS, CDR2 FQNEAQ. CDR3 loop: CASSLDSSPLHF. The CDR3 DNA sequence: TGTGCCAGCAGCTTAGACAGCTCACCCCTCCACTTT.